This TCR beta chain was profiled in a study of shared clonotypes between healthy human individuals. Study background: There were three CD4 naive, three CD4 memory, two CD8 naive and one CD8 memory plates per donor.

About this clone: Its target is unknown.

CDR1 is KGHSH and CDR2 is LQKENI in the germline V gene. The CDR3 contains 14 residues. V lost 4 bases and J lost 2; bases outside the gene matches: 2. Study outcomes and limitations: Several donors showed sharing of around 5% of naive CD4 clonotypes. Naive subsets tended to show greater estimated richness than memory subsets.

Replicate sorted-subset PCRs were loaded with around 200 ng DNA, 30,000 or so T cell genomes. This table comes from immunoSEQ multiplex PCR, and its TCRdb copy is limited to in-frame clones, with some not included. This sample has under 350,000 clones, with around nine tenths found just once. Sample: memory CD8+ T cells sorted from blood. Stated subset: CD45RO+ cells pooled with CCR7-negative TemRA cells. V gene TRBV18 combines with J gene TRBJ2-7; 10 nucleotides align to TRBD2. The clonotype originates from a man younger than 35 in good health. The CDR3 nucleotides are TGTGCCAGCTCACGACTAGCGGGTGCCTACGAGCAGTACTTC. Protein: CASSRLAGAYEQYF.